The clone carrying this T cell receptor beta chain was seen many times. Its matching antigen is unknown. The sample originates from a study of T-cell reconstitution after alpha-beta-depleted transplantation in children. The study, taken as a whole, reports: Expanded clones from the graft, numbering several hundred, reportedly supplied alpha-beta T cells about two months after transplant.

V was pared by 0 bases and J by 6 bases, with 3 bases of the junction left unmatched. The CDR3 totals 15 residues. CDR1 is MDHEN, CDR2 SYDVKM, per germline. The library targeted TCRbeta and was prepared with unique molecular identifiers. TCRdb itself ran the PCR reads through MiXCR, one entry per CDR3 protein. The table has roughly 670,000 distinct CDR3 sequences, around 13% seen once. The rearrangement uses TRBV28 and TRBJ2-1; 9 bases are shared with TRBD2. The clonotype was recovered from a girl aged 2-10 years with congenital amegakaryocytic thrombocytopenia, due to receive a stem cell transplant. The sequencing used PBMCs, collected before TCRalphabeta/CD19-depleted stem cell transplant. The CDR3 nucleotides are TGTGCCAGCAGTTTATGGGTACTAGCGGGCAATGAGCAGTTCTTC. This sequence encodes CASSLWVLAGNEQFF.